This TCR beta chain was sequenced in a study of cytomegalovirus exposure and HLA in healthy donors. Study at large: An early release of data contained approximately 80 million unique TCRs, which came from HLA-typed donors. Genotyping showed roughly 81% of some 400 donors falling in the Caucasian-associated ancestry cluster.

In the PCR, 60 Vbeta and 13 Jbeta primers were used. Data came from immunoSEQ multiplex PCR; TCRdb stores just in-frame clones and leaves some out. Of nearly 110,000 clones listed, 82% are singletons. General study points: The study flagged some 180 TCR beta chains as cytomegalovirus-associated.

The CDR3 extends over 14 amino acids. Trimming cost V 7 bases and J 4 bases, with 14 bases left between them. Germline V lookup: CDR1 LNHDA, CDR2 SQIVND (reference sequence). Notes on this clone: No antigen is known for it.

The source of this sequence is a young man in good health and CMV-seropositive. The rearrangement links TRBV19 to TRBJ1-3; unclear D gene. The source material was PBMCs. The CDR3, as DNA: TGTGCCAGTATAGCGTCCCACGCAGGAAACACCATATATTTT. As protein: CASIASHAGNTIYF.